This T cell receptor (beta chain) stems from a study of T cell responses to AZD1222 COVID-19 vaccine. Study-level points and caveats: Elevations in Spike-specific TCR breadth and depth followed administration of two AZD1222 doses. Donors, mostly white British, included more females; clonal diversity was possibly underestimated. The peak T cell response came first, and repertoires were sampled only after it. AZD1222 recipients seropositive at baseline numbered only six.

On this clone: Antigen unknown.

Germline V gene lookup returns CDR1 MGHRA and CDR2 YSYEKL. The CDR3 has 13 residues. V lost 6 bases and J lost 1, with 8 bases in between. The data were produced by immunoSEQ multiplex PCR, yet TCRdb's version contains in-frame clones alone and is incomplete. Of about 150,000 clones listed, approximately 92% are singletons. The sequence derives from an adult who received the AZD1222 COVID-19 vaccine. The sample in question was peripheral blood, obtained 28 days after the second AZD1222 dose. The rearrangement links TRBV4-1 to TRBJ2-3; D not resolved. CDR3 nucleotides: TGCGCCAGCAGGGAACCCCGCACAGATACGCAGTATTTT. Amino acids: CASREPRTDTQYF.